The 10 T cell receptor beta chains presented below share a single source sample, sequenced in a study of blood T cells in healthy people across ages. Combining a sample-barcoded 5' primer with a J-beta primer mix, a second PCR ran for about 7 to 11 cycles. Using its own MiXCR run on the 5' RACE reads, TCRdb lists one record per CDR3 protein. The sample shows 1,300,000 or so distinct CDR3 sequences, approximately 60% of them seen only once. The sequenced material came from blood. Receptors were obtained from a man between 18 and 29 years old in good health.

In this sample, this clonotype turned up a few times. This chain links TRBV13 with TRBJ2-7; D gene ambiguous. There are 14 residues in the CDR3. Germline CDR1 and CDR2: PRHDT and FYEKMQ (reference sequence). V was clipped by 4 bases and J by 3 bases, with 13 bases between them. The CDR3, as DNA: TGTGCCAGCAGCTCCTCGGAATGGGGCTACGAGCAGTACTTC. It specifies CASSSSEWGYEQYF.

The chain employs TRBV20-1 and TRBJ2-4; TRBD2 might be the D (6 bases). The DNA end is a closer match to TRBJ2-7, so the J assignment may be wrong. Germline V gene data show CDR1 as DFQATT and CDR2 as SNEGSKA (reference sequence). The CDR3 contains 16 residues. The CDR3 DNA sequence: TGCAGTGCTAGAGACACGAGGGAGGATTTCTACTACGAGCAGTACTTC. Protein sequence: CSARDTREDFYYEQYF.

This sequence joins TRBV4-1 and TRBJ2-3; D assignment may be TRBD1 or TRBD2 (5 bases each). This CDR3 contains 16 residues. CDR1 and CDR2 from the germline V gene are MGHRA and YSYEKL. The V and J ends lost 0 bases and 3 bases respectively, with 13 bases between them. The DNA of the CDR3 is TGCGCCAGCAGCCAAGAGAAGGGACGGATTACAGATACGCAGTATTTT. It yields the protein CASSQEKGRITDTQYF.

The chain has TRBV20-1 and TRBJ1-1; no definite D call. V was trimmed by 1 base and J by 0 bases, leaving 15 bases between them. CDR1 is DFQATT and CDR2 is SNEGSKA in the germline V gene (reference sequence). The CDR3 sequence is 16 residues long. CDR3: CSARGYTEIMNTEAFF. In DNA form, the CDR3 reads TGCAGTGCTAGAGGATACACAGAGATCATGAACACTGAAGCTTTCTTT.

This clonotype has more than one count but fewer than ten. The V call is TRBV12-3 or TRBV12-4, the J call TRBJ2-5, with 8 nucleotides matching TRBD2. V was pared by 7 bases and J by 2 bases, with 21 bases of the junction left unmatched. The CDR3 spans 19 residues. CDR3 sequence (DNA): TGTGCCAGCAATTCCTACGTCTGGCGGGAGGAACTAACACAAGAGACCCAGTACTTC. Its protein is CASNSYVWREELTQETQYF.

The rearrangement joins TRBV24-1 to TRBJ2-1; 7 bases are a match to TRBD2. Germline CDR1 KGHDR, CDR2 SFDVKD. This CDR3 has 16 amino acids. The ends lost 0 bases at V and 5 bases at J; junction bases unmatched: 6. CDR3 sequence (DNA): TGTGCCACCAGTGATTTGCGTGCGGGAGTTAACAATGAGCAGTTCTTC. Translated, it gives CATSDLRAGVNNEQFF.

V gene TRBV28 combines with J gene TRBJ2-5; 9 nucleotides align to TRBD1. The tail of the sequence fits TRBJ2-7 better, so the J call may be wrong. The CDR3 length is 14 residues. Per germline, CDR1 MDHEN and CDR2 SYDVKM. The CDR3 DNA reads as TGTGCCAGCAGTACCGGGACAGGGATCCACGAGCAGTACTTC. It specifies CASSTGTGIHEQYF.

The chain combines TRBV20-1 with TRBJ2-7; the D gene could be TRBD1 or TRBD2 (6 bases each). The V gene's germline CDR1 is DFQATT and CDR2 SNEGSKA (reference sequence). The CDR3 covers 11 residues. V was clipped by 6 bases and J by 7 bases, with 13 bases between them. CDR3 coding DNA: TGCAGTGCAGTGGGGGGCTGTGAGCAGTACTTC. It codes for CSAVGGCEQYF.

This clonotype was detected only a few times. The chain recombines TRBV14 with TRBJ2-5; D not resolved. The CDR3 runs 12 residues. Germline-derived CDR1 and CDR2 are SGHDN and FVKESK. Trimming stripped 1 base from V and 4 bases from J, with 4 bases between. As DNA, the CDR3 is TGTGCCAGCAGCCAAGTCACAGAGACCCAGTACTTC. It specifies CASSQVTETQYF. The full variable domain, with the rest looked up from reference TRBV14 and TRBJ2-5, is EAGVTQFPSHSVIEKGQTVTLRCDPISGHDNLYWYRRVMGKEIKFLLHFVKESKQDESGMPNNRFLAERTGGTYSTLKVQPAELEDSGVYFCASSQVTETQYFGPGTRLLVL.

This chain uses TRBV12-3 or TRBV12-4 with TRBJ2-5; possibly TRBD1 or TRBD2 for D (5 bases each). The V gene lost 6 bases and the J gene lost 1 base, with 15 bases spanning the gap. The CDR3 is 15 amino acids. The CDR3 region is CASSPGRISQETQYF. DNA of the CDR3: TGTGCCAGCAGCCCGGGACGGATAAGCCAAGAGACCCAGTACTTC.